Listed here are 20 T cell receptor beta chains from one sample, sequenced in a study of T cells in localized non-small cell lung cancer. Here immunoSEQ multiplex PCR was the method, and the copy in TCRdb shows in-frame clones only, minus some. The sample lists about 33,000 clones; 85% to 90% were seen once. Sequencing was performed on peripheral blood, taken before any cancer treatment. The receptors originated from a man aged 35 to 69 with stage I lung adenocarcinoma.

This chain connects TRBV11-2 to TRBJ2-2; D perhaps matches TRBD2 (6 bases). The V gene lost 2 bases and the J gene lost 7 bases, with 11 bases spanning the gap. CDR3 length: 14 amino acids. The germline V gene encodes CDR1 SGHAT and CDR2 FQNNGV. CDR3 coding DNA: TGTGCCAGCAGCTTATGGAGGGAAGGCGGGGAGCTGTTTTTT. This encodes CASSLWREGGELFF.

The CDR3 DNA sequence: TGTGCCAGCAGCCCGGTCGGGGGCGAGACCCTATGGGGCTACACCTTC. As protein: CASSPVGGETLWGYTF. The chain combines TRBV5-6 with TRBJ1-2; a possible D gene is TRBD1 (6 bases). CDR1 SGHDT and CDR2 YYEEEE come from the germline V gene. V was trimmed by 4 bases and J by 8 bases, leaving 24 bases between them. The CDR3 sequence is 16 residues long.

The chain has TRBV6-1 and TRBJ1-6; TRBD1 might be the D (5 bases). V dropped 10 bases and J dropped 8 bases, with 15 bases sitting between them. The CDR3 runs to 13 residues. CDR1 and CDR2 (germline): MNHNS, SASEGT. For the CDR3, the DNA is TGTGCCATAAGAGGGGACTTCTATTCACCCCTCCACTTT. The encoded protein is CAIRGDFYSPLHF.

CDR3 nucleotide sequence: TGTGCCAGCAGCATACATGGCTACACCTTC. Translated, it gives CASSIHGYTF. The chain is built from TRBV21-1 and TRBJ1-2. TRBV21-1 is a pseudogene. This CDR3 region has 10 residues.

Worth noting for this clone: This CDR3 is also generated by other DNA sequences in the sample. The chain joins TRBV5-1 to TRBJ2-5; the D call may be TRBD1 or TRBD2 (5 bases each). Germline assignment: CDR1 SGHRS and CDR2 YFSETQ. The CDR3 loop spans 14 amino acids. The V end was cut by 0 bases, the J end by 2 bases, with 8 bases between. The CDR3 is CASSLVGGQETQYF. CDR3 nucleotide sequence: TGCGCCAGCAGCTTGGTTGGGGGACAAGAGACCCAGTACTTC.

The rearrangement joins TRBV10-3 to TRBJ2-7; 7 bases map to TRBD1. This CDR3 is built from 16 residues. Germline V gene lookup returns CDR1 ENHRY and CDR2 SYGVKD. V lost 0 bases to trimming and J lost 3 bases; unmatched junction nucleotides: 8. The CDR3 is CAISESEAGGGYEQYF. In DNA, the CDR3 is TGTGCCATCAGTGAGTCAGAGGCAGGGGGTGGCTACGAGCAGTACTTC.

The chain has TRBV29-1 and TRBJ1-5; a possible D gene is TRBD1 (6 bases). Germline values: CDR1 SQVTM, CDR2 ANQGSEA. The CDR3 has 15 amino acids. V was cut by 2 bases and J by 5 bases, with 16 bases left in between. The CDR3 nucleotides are TGCAGCGTTGAACCCCAACAGGGTATGGATCAGCCCCAGCATTTT. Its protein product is CSVEPQQGMDQPQHF.

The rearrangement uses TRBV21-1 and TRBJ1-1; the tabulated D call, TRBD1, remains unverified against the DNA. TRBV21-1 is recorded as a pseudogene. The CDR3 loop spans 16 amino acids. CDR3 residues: CASAKGGRAGQTEAFF. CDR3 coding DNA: TGTGCCAGCGCAAAAGGGGGTAGGGCAGGTCAGACTGAAGCTTTCTTT.

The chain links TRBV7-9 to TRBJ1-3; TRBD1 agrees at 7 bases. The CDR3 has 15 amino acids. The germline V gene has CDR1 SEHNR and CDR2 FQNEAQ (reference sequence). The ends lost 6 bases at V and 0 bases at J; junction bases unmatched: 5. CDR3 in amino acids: CASSLGQASGNTIYF. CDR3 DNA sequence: TGTGCCAGCAGTCTCGGACAGGCCTCTGGAAACACCATATATTTT.

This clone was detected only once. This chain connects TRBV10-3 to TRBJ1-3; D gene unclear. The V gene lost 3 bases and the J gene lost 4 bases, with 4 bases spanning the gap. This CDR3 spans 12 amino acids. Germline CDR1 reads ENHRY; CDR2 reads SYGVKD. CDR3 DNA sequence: TGTGCCATCAGTGATACGGGAAACACCATATATTTT. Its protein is CAISDTGNTIYF.

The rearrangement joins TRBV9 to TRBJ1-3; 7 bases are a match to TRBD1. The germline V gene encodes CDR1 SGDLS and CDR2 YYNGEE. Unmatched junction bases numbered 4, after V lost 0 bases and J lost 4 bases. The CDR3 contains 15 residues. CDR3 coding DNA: TGTGCCAGCAGCGTAGCGGTGGGACAGGGAAACACCATATATTTT. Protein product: CASSVAVGQGNTIYF. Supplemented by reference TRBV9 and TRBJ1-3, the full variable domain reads DSGVTQTPKHLITATGQRVTLRCSPRSGDLSVYWYQQSLDQGLQFLIQYYNGEERAKGNILERFSAQQFPDLHSELNLSSLELGDSALYFCASSVAVGQGNTIYFGEGSWLTVV.

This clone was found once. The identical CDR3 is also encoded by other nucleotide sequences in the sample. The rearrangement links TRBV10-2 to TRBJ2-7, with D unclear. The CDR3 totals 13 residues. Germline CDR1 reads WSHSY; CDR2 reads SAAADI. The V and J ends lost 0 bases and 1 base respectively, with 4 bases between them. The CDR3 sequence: CASSESQSYEQYF. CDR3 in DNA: TGCGCCAGCAGTGAGTCGCAGTCCTACGAGCAGTACTTC.

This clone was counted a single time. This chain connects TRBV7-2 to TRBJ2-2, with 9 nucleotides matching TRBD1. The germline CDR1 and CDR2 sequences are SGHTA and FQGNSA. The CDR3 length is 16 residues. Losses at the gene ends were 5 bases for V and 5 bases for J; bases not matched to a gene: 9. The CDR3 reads CASSPHRDRATGELFF. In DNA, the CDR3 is TGTGCCAGCAGCCCACACCGGGACAGGGCGACCGGGGAGCTGTTTTTT.

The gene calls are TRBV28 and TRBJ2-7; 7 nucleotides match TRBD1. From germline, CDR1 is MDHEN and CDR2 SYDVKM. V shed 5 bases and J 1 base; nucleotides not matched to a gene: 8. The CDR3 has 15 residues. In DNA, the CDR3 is TGTGCCAGCAGTAAAGAGGGACAGCCATCCTACGAGCAGTACTTC. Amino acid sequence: CASSKEGQPSYEQYF.

CDR3 region: CASSLSGVAGYTF. The CDR3 coding sequence is TGTGCCAGCAGTTTATCGGGGGTTGCTGGCTACACCTTC. The chain has TRBV27 and TRBJ1-2; tentative D call: TRBD1 (5 bases). The germline gives CDR1 MNHEY, CDR2 SMNVEV (reference sequence). This CDR3 is 13 amino acids long. The ends were cut back, 0 bases at V and 7 bases at J, with 9 bases in the middle.

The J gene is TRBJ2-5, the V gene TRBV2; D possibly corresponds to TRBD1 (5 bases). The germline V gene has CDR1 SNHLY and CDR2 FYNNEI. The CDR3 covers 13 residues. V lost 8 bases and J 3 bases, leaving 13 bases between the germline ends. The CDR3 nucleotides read TGTGCCAGCGCTCTTGGACAAAAAGAGACCCAGTACTTC. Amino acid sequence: CASALGQKETQYF.

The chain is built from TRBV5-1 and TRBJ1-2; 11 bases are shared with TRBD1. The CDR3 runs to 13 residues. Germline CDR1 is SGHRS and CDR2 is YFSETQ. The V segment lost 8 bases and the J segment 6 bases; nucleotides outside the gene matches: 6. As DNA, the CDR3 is TGCGCCAGTAGGACAGGGGGCGTAGATGGCTACACCTTC. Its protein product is CASRTGGVDGYTF. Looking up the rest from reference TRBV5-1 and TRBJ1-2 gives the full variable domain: KAGVTQTPRYLIKTRGQQVTLSCSPISGHRSVSWYQQTPGQGLQFLFEYFSETQRNKGNFPGRFSGRQFSNSRSEMNVSTLELGDSALYLCASRTGGVDGYTFGSGTRLTVV.

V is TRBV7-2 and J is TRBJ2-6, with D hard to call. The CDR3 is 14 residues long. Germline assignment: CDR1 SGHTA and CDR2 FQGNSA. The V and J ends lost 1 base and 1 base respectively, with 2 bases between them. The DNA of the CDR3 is TGTGCCAGCAGCTTAGGGTCTGGGGCCAACGTCCTGACTTTC. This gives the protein CASSLGSGANVLTF.

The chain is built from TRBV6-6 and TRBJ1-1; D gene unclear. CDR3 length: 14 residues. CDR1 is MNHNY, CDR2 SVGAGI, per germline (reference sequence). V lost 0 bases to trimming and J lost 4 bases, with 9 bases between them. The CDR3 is CASSYSRELTEAFF. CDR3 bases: TGTGCCAGCAGTTACTCGCGAGAGCTCACTGAAGCTTTCTTT.

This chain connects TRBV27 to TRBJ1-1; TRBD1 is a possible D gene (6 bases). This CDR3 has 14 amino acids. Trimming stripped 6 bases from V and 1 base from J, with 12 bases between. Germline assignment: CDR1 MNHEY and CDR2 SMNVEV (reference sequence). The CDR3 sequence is CASRGGGGNTEAFF. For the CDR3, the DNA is TGTGCCAGCAGAGGCGGGGGCGGGAACACTGAAGCTTTCTTT.